One sample yielded the 10 T cell receptor beta chains listed below, sequenced in a study of blood T cell repertoires in COVID-19. Repertoires were generated with immunoSEQ multiplex PCR, while TCRdb's copy carries only in-frame clones and drops some. The sample contains about 260,000 clones, 84% of which appear only once. The sample consisted of peripheral blood. These receptors were collected from a woman between 35 and 50 years old who had recovered from COVID-19.

The J gene is TRBJ2-5, the V gene TRBV15; D perhaps matches TRBD2 (5 bases). V was shortened by 5 bases and J by 5 bases, with 9 bases between the two germline ends. CDR1 is LNHNV, CDR2 YYDKDF, per germline (reference sequence). The length of the CDR3 is 12 residues. The CDR3 sequence: CATSQTGETQYF. The CDR3 DNA reads as TGTGCCACCAGCCAAACGGGGGAGACCCAGTACTTC.

This rearrangement joins TRBV2 to TRBJ1-4; D is possibly TRBD1 (5 bases). V lost 2 bases to trimming and J lost 11 bases, with 12 bases between them. The CDR3 runs to 13 residues. CDR1 is SNHLY and CDR2 is FYNNEI in the germline V gene. The chain's CDR3 is CASSEQGRVKLFF. CDR3 DNA: TGTGCCAGCAGTGAACAGGGCCGGGTGAAACTGTTTTTT.

This clone was counted once. The chain links TRBV25-1 to TRBJ1-1; TRBD1 agrees at 8 bases. Germline V gene data show CDR1 as MGHDK and CDR2 as SYGVNS. Germline trimming cut 6 bases from V and 3 bases from J; bases unmatched to any gene: 9. The CDR3 runs to 15 residues. CDR3 residues: CASSSRLQGDTEAFF. CDR3 DNA sequence: TGTGCCAGCAGCTCAAGGCTACAGGGGGACACTGAAGCTTTCTTT.

This clone has a single count. The J gene is TRBJ2-5, the V gene TRBV9, with 12 positions matching TRBD1. The CDR3 length is 17 residues. J was trimmed by 5 bases and V by 3 bases; bases with no gene match: 11. CDR1 and CDR2 from the germline V gene are SGDLS and YYNGEE. This CDR3 reads CASSAGQGASVRETQYF. The DNA of the CDR3 is TGTGCCAGCAGCGCGGGACAGGGGGCGTCTGTTCGGGAGACCCAGTACTTC.

This chain joins TRBV7-9 and TRBJ2-3, with TRBD1 matching over 8 bases. Per the germline V gene, CDR1 is SEHNR and CDR2 is FQNEAQ (reference sequence). Trimming removed 5 bases from V and 3 bases from J; junction bases left unmatched: 7. There are 15 residues in the CDR3. In nucleotides, the CDR3 is TGTGCCAGCAGCCCCCCCGGGACAGGAACAGATACGCAGTATTTT. Protein: CASSPPGTGTDTQYF.

The chain carries TRBV7-9 and TRBJ1-4; weak D call: TRBD1 (6 bases). V was trimmed by 4 bases and J by 5 bases, leaving 8 bases between them. The CDR3 is 13 residues long. The germline V gene encodes CDR1 SEHNR and CDR2 FQNEAQ (reference sequence). The CDR3 bases are TGTGCCAGCAGCTATACAGGGAATGAAAAACTGTTTTTT. Protein sequence: CASSYTGNEKLFF.

This chain uses TRBV6-2 or TRBV6-3 with TRBJ2-2; 7 bases line up with TRBD1. J lost 3 bases, V lost 2 bases, and 3 bases had no gene match. Looked up from germline, CDR1 is MNHEY and CDR2 is SVGEGT. This CDR3 contains 15 residues. The CDR3: CASSYTGVDTGELFF. Here the CDR3 DNA reads TGTGCCAGCAGTTACACAGGGGTCGACACCGGGGAGCTGTTTTTT.

Turning to this clone: This may come from a read error, since a much larger clone is one base off. V usage is TRBV5-1 and J usage is TRBJ1-4; TRBD1 might be the D (6 bases). Trimming shortened V by 0 bases and J by 5 bases, and 8 bases separated the two germline ends. Germline V gives CDR1 SGHRS, CDR2 YFSETQ. This CDR3 spans 14 amino acids. The CDR3: CASSLGTENEKLFF. The CDR3 bases are TGCGCCAGCAGCTTGGGGACAGAGAATGAAAAACTGTTTTTT.

The count of this clone is one. The chain is built from TRBV7-3 and TRBJ2-1; 9 bases are a match to TRBD2. Germline V gene sequence: CDR1 SGHTA, CDR2 FQGTGA. The length of the CDR3 is 15 residues. The V segment lost 1 base and the J segment 6 bases; nucleotides outside the gene matches: 4. The CDR3 region is CASSLSGGESNEQFF. CDR3 nucleotides: TGTGCCAGCAGCTTAAGCGGGGGGGAAAGCAATGAGCAGTTCTTC.

The rearrangement joins TRBV4-2 to TRBJ2-4; 7 bases align to TRBD1. The CDR3 is made up of 16 amino acids. Germline V gene data show CDR1 as LGHNA and CDR2 as YNFKEQ. J lost 9 bases, V lost 5 bases, and 16 bases had no gene match. The CDR3 DNA sequence: TGTGCCAGCAGCAAGGCACAGGACAGGACGCAAGGCATTCAGTACTTC. Protein product: CASSKAQDRTQGIQYF.